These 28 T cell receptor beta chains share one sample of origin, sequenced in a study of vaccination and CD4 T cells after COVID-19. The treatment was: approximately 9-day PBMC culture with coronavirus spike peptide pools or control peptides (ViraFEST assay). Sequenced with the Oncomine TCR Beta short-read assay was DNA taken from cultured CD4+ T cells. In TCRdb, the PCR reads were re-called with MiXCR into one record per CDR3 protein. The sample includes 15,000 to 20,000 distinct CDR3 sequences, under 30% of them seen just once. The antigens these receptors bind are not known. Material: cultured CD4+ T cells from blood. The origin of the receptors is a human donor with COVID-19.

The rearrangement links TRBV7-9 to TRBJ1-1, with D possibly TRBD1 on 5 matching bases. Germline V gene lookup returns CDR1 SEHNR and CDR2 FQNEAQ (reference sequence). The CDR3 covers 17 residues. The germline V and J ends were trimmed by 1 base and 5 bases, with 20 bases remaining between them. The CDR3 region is CASSLGVGRAIRTEAFF. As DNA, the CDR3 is TGTGCCAGCAGCTTAGGGGTGGGCAGGGCGATTCGGACTGAAGCTTTCTTT. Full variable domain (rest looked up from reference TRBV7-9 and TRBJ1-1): DTGVSQNPRHKITKRGQNVTFRCDPISEHNRLYWYRQTLGQGPEFLTYFQNEAQLEKSRLLSDRFSAERPKGSFSTLEIQRTEQGDSAMYLCASSLGVGRAIRTEAFFGQGTRLTVV.

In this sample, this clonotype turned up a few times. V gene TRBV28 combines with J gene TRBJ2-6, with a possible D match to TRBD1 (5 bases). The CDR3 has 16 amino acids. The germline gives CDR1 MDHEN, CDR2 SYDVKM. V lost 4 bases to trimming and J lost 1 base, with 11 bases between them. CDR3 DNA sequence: TGTGCCAGCAGTTCGCCAGGGTCGTCTGGGGCCAACGTCCTGACTTTC. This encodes CASSSPGSSGANVLTF.

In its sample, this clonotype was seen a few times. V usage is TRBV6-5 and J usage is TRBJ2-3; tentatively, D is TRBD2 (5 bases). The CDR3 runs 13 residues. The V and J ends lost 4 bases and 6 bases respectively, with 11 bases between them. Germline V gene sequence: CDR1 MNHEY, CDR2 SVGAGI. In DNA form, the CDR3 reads TGTGCCAGCAGTTCGGGGTGGGTGGATACGCAGTATTTT. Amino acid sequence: CASSSGWVDTQYF.

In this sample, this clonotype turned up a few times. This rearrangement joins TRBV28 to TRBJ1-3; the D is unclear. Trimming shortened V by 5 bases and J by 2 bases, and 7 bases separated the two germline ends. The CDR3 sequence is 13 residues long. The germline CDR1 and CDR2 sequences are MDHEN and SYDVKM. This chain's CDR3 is CASSRGPGNTIYF. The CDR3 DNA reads TGTGCCAGCAGTCGGGGTCCTGGAAACACCATATATTTT.

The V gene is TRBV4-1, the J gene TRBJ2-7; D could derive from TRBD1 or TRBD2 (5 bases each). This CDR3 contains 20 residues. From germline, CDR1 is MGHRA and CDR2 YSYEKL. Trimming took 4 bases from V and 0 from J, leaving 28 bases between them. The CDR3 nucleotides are TGCGCCAGCAGCCCTGAGGGTACGACAGAGACACCAACCCCCTCCTACGAGCAGTACTTC. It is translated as CASSPEGTTETPTPSYEQYF.

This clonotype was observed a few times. CDR3 nucleotides: TGTGCCACCAGTGACACCGGGACGGGGATCGGAGCTTTCTTT. Translating gives CATSDTGTGIGAFF. The chain recombines TRBV24-1 with TRBJ1-1; D might be TRBD1 (5 bases). The CDR3 extends over 14 amino acids. V lost 4 bases and J 10 bases, leaving 18 bases between the germline ends. Germline CDR1 is KGHDR and CDR2 is SFDVKD.

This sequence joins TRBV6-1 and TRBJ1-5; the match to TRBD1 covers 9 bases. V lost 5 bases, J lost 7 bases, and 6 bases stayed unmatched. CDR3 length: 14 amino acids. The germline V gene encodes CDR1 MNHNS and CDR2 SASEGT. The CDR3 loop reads CASSQQGAEQPQHF. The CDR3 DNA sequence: TGTGCCAGCAGTCAACAGGGGGCAGAGCAGCCCCAGCATTTT.

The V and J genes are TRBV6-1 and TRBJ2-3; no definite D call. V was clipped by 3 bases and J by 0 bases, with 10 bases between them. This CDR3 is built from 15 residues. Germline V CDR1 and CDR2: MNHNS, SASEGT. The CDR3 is CASSDRSPSTDTQYF. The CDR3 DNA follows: TGTGCCAGCAGTGACAGATCCCCTAGCACAGATACGCAGTATTTT.

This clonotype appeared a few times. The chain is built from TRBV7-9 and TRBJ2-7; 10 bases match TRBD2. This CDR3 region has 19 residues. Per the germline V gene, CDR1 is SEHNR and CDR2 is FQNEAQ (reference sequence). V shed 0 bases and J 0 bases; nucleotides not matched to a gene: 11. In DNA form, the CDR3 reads TGTGCCAGCAGCTTAGCGCCTTCTAGCGGGGGATACCTCTCCTACGAGCAGTACTTC. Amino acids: CASSLAPSSGGYLSYEQYF.

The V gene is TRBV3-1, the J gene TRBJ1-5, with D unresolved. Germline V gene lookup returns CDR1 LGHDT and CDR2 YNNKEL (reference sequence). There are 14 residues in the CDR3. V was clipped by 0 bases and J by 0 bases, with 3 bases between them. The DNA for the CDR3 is TGTGCCAGCAGCCAAGAGTATAGCAATCAGCCCCAGCATTTT. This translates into CASSQEYSNQPQHF. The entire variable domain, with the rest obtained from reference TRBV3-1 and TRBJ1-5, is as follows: DTAVSQTPKYLVTQMGNDKSIKCEQNLGHDTMYWYKQDSKKFLKIMFSYNNKELIINETVPNRFSPKSPDKAHLNLHINSLELGDSAVYFCASSQEYSNQPQHFGDGTRLSIL.

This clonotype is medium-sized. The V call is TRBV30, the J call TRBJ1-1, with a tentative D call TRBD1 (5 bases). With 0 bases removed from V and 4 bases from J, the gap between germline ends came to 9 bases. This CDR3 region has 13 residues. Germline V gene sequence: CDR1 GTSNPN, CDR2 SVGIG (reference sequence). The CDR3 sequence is CAWSVGGGTEAFF. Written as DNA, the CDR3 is TGTGCCTGGAGTGTGGGGGGAGGCACTGAAGCTTTCTTT.

CDR3 sequence: CAISESVTGAKAFF. CDR3 sequence (DNA): TGTGCCATCAGTGAGTCGGTAACAGGGGCGAAAGCTTTCTTT. J is TRBJ1-1 and V is TRBV10-3; 7 bases map to TRBD1. CDR3 length: 14 residues. Losses at the gene ends were 0 bases for V and 9 bases for J; bases not matched to a gene: 7. CDR1 is ENHRY and CDR2 is SYGVKD in the germline V gene.

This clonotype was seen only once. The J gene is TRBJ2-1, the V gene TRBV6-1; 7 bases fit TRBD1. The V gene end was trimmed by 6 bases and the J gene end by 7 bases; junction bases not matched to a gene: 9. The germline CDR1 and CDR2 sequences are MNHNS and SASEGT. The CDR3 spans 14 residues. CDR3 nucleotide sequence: TGTGCCAGCAGCAACCGGGACAGTGAAAATGAGCAGTTCTTC. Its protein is CASSNRDSENEQFF.

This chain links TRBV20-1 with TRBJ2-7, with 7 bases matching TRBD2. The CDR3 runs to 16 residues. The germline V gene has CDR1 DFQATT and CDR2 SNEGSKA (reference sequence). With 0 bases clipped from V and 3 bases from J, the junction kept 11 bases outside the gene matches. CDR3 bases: TGCAGTGCTAGAGACCCTGCCGGGGGGACGTACTACGAGCAGTACTTC. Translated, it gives CSARDPAGGTYYEQYF.

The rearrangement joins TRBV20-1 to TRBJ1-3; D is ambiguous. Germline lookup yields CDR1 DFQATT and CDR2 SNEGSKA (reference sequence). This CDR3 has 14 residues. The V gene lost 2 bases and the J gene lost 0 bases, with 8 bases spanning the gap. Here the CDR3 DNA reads TGCAGTGCTAGATCCGGCAGCTCTGGAAACACCATATATTTT. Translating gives CSARSGSSGNTIYF.

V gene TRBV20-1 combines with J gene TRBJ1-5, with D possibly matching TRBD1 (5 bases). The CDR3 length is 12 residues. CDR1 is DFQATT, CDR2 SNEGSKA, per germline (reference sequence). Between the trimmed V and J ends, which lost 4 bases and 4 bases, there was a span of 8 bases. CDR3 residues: CSAKEGNQPQHF. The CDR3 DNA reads TGCAGTGCTAAAGAGGGGAATCAGCCCCAGCATTTT.

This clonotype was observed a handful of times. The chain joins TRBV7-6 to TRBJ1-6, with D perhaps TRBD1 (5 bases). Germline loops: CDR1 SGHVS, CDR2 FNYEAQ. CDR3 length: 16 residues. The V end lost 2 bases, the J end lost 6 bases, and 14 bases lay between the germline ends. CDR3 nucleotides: TGTGCCAGCAGCTTAACAGGATCGGGGGTTAATTCACCCCTCCACTTT. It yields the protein CASSLTGSGVNSPLHF.

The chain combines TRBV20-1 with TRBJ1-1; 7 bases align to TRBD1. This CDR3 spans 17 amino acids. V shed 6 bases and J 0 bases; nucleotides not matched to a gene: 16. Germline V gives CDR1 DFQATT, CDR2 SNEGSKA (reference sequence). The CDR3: CSAPGGGTARLNTEAFF. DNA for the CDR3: TGCAGTGCCCCCGGCGGAGGGACAGCGCGATTGAACACTGAAGCTTTCTTT.

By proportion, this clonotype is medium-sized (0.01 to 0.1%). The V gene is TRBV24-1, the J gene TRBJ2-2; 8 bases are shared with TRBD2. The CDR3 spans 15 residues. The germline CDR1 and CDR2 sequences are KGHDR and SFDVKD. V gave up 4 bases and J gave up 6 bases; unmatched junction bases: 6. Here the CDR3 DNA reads TGTGCCACCAGTGAATCGGGGGGGGCCGCCGGGGAGCTGTTTTTT. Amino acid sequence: CATSESGGAAGELFF.

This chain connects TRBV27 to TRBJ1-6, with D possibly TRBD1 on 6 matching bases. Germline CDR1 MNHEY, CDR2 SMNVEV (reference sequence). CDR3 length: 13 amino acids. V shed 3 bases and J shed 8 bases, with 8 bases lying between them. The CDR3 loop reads CASSFYRDSPLHF. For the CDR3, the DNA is TGTGCCAGCAGTTTTTACAGGGATTCACCCCTCCACTTT.

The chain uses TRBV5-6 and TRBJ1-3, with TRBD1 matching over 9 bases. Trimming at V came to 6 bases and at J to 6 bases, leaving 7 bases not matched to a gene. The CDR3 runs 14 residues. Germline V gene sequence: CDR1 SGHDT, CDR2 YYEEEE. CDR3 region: CASNRRQGVNTIYF. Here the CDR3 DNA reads TGTGCCAGCAACCGACGACAGGGGGTAAACACCATATATTTT. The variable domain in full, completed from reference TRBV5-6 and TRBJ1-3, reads DAGVTQSPTHLIKTRGQQVTLRCSPKSGHDTVSWYQQALGQGPQFIFQYYEEEERQRGNFPDRFSGHQFPNYSSELNVNALLLGDSALYLCASNRRQGVNTIYFGEGSWLTVV.

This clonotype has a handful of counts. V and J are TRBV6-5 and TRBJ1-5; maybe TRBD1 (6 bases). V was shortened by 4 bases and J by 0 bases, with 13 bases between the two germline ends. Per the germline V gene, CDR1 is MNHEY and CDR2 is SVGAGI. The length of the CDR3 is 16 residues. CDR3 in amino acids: CASSSLGTSSNQPQHF. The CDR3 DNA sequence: TGTGCCAGCAGTTCTTTAGGGACAAGTAGCAATCAGCCCCAGCATTTT.

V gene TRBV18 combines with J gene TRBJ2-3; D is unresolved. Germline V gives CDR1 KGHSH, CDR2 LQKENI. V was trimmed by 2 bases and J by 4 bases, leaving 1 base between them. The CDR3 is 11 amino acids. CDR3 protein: CASSPADTQYF. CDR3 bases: TGTGCCAGCTCACCAGCAGATACGCAGTATTTT.

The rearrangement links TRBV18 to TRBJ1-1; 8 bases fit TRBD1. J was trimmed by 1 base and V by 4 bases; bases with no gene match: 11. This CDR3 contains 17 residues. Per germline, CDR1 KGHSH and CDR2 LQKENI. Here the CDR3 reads CASSRGTGATANTEAFF. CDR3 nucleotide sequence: TGTGCCAGCTCACGTGGGACAGGAGCTACGGCGAACACTGAAGCTTTCTTT.

CDR3: CASMWGNEKLFF. The CDR3 nucleotides are TGTGCCAGCATGTGGGGGAATGAAAAACTGTTTTTT. V usage is TRBV6-1 and J usage is TRBJ1-4; a weak D match, TRBD1 (5 bases). This CDR3 region has 12 residues. With 7 bases removed from V and 5 bases from J, the gap between germline ends came to 8 bases. Germline CDR1 MNHNS, CDR2 SASEGT.

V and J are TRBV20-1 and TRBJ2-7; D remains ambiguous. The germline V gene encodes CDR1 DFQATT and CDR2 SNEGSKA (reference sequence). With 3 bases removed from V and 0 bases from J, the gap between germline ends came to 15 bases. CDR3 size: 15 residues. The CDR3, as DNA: TGCAGTGCTAGGGTGTGGCGGATAACCTCCTACGAGCAGTACTTC. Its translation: CSARVWRITSYEQYF.

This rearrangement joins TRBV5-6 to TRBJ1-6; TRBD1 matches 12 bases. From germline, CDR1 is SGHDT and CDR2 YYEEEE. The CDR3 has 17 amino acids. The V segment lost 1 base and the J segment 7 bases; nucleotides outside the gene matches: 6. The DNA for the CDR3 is TGTGCCAGCAGCTTGCTGGGACAGGGGGCTATGAATTCACCCCTCCACTTT. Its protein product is CASSLLGQGAMNSPLHF.

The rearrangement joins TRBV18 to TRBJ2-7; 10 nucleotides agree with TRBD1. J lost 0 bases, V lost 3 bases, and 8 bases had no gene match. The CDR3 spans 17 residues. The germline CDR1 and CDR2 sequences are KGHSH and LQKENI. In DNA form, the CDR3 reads TGTGCCAGCTCACCGCGGACAGGGGGAGGGAGCTCCTACGAGCAGTACTTC. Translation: CASSPRTGGGSSYEQYF.